This T cell receptor beta chain was identified in a study of radiotherapy plus CTLA-4 blockade in lung cancer (dated by TCRdb to between 2017 and 2018). Describing the broader study: Among the enrolled patients, about 19% had an objective response, and about 29% reached disease control.

Findings and caveats that apply to the study as a whole: After treatment with radiotherapy and ipilimumab, TCR clones that originated in tumors expanded in peripheral blood. Increased serum interferon-beta after radiation, together with early dynamic changes in blood T cell clones, were reported to be the strongest predictors of response.

Receptor libraries were prepared by the immunoSEQ multiplex PCR assay. The table comes from immuneACCESS by way of TCRdb, which keeps in-frame sequences with V and J called. Part of the clones is missing from these tables; in studies checked, under half for an unresolved V gene and the rest for unknown reasons. The sample data list tens of thousands of clones, and 60% to 85% of these were observed just once. Of the sample, under 25% falls within the top ten clones. The study tested focal radiation therapy combined with CTLA-4 blockade (ipilimumab) in patients with chemo-refractory metastatic non-small-cell lung cancer. Including the terminal cysteine and phenylalanine, the CDR3 comprises 16 residues. Of the read, only the CDR3 DNA is kept; its 48 bases are in frame from base 1. V loses 0 bases of germline sequence and J loses 2 bases, and the interval between the two ends is 13 bases. Per the germline V gene, SGHRS is the CDR1 and YFSETQ is the CDR2.

Regarding this clone: Its specific antigen is unknown. No per-base quality is available; no much larger clone lies one base away.

The sequenced sample was peripheral blood, obtained from a patient treated with radiotherapy plus ipilimumab. This chain is built from TRBV5-1 and TRBJ2-3; a tentative D match to TRBD2 spans 5 bases. The receptor was derived from a human donor with non-small cell lung cancer whose response to radiotherapy plus ipilimumab could not be evaluated. Some clones in this sample may be carry-over from other donors' samples. The CDR3 region reads CASSLDSADLTDTQYF. In nucleotide form, the sequence is TGCGCCAGCAGCTTGGACTCAGCGGACCTCACAGATACGCAGTATTTT. Outside the CDR3, residues come from the reference TRBV5-1 and TRBJ2-3 proteins, so the full variable domain is: KAGVTQTPRYLIKTRGQQVTLSCSPISGHRSVSWYQQTPGQGLQFLFEYFSETQRNKGNFPGRFSGRQFSNSRSEMNVSTLELGDSALYLCASSLDSADLTDTQYFGPGTRLTVL.